Each of the 11 T cell receptor beta chains below was sequenced from the same sample in a study of cytomegalovirus exposure and HLA in healthy donors. PCR involved 60 Vbeta and 13 Jbeta primers. Assay: immunoSEQ multiplex PCR; the TCRdb copy retains only in-frame clones and omits some. The table lists 180,000 or so clones. The sequencing input was PBMCs. The receptors originated from a boy under 18 in good health and CMV-seronegative.

The V and J genes are TRBV28 and TRBJ1-2; D not certain. The CDR3 is 15 amino acids. Germline V gives CDR1 MDHEN, CDR2 SYDVKM. Trimming removed 5 bases from V and 3 bases from J, with 16 bases in between. The CDR3 here is CASSPITTRDYGYTF. DNA of the CDR3: TGTGCCAGCAGTCCCATTACAACGAGGGACTATGGCTACACCTTC.

CDR3 loop: CASSLVPFLREQYF. The CDR3 nucleotides are TGTGCCAGCAGCTTAGTTCCTTTTCTACGCGAGCAGTACTTC. The V call is TRBV7-2, the J call TRBJ2-7; D gene unclear. Deletions cut 1 base from V and 6 bases from J, with 13 bases between. The CDR3 covers 14 residues. Germline V lookup: CDR1 SGHTA, CDR2 FQGNSA. Supplemented by reference TRBV7-2 and TRBJ2-7, the full variable domain reads GAGVSQSPSNKVTEKGKDVELRCDPISGHTALYWYRQSLGQGLEFLIYFQGNSAPDKSGLPSDRFSAERTGGSVSTLTIQRTQQEDSAVYLCASSLVPFLREQYFGPGTRLTVT.

This chain joins TRBV6-1 and TRBJ1-2; weak D call: TRBD1 (5 bases). CDR1 and CDR2 from the germline V gene are MNHNS and SASEGT. V lost 10 bases, J lost 0 bases, and 18 bases lay in between. The CDR3 covers 15 residues. The CDR3 DNA sequence: TGTGCCACTCCTTTGGGGGGATGGGCTAACTATGGCTACACCTTC. This encodes CATPLGGWANYGYTF.

For the CDR3, the DNA is TGTGCCAGCAGTGACCGGGGTGAATCCCTCCACTTT. The encoded protein is CASSDRGESLHF. The chain recombines TRBV2 with TRBJ1-6; D gene unclear. Germline V CDR1 and CDR2: SNHLY, FYNNEI. This CDR3 is 12 amino acids long. Trimming removed 3 bases from V and 14 bases from J, with 11 bases in between.

The chain recombines TRBV2 with TRBJ1-5; the D gene is possibly TRBD1 (5 bases). Germline V gene lookup returns CDR1 SNHLY and CDR2 FYNNEI. V lost 1 base and J 8 bases, leaving 9 bases between the germline ends. This CDR3 contains 13 residues. The CDR3 region is CASSEVQVKPQHF. CDR3 coding DNA: TGTGCCAGCAGTGAAGTACAGGTTAAGCCCCAGCATTTT.

Written as DNA, the CDR3 is TGTGCCAGCAGCTTGGCCGGGAAGGGTCCTAATGGCTACACCTTC. Residues: CASSLAGKGPNGYTF. The chain has TRBV5-4 and TRBJ1-2; D is unresolved. CDR1 SGHNT and CDR2 YYREEE come from the germline V gene (reference sequence). The CDR3 length is 15 residues. V dropped 0 bases and J dropped 6 bases, with 15 bases sitting between them.

CDR3 sequence (DNA): TGTGCCAGCAGTCCGGGGGACTCTGGAAACACCATATATTTT. Translation gives CASSPGDSGNTIYF. The chain links TRBV7-2 to TRBJ1-3; D might be TRBD1 (5 bases). The CDR3 is 14 residues long. Germline CDR1 reads SGHTA; CDR2 reads FQGNSA. Trimming shortened V by 6 bases and J by 0 bases, and 9 bases separated the two germline ends.

The chain carries TRBV7-2 and TRBJ2-3, with D hard to call. Germline CDR1 is SGHTA and CDR2 is FQGNSA. V was trimmed by 5 bases and J by 9 bases, leaving 15 bases between them. The CDR3 runs 13 residues. The CDR3 loop reads CASSRERLETQYF. DNA for the CDR3: TGTGCCAGCAGCCGAGAGCGTTTGGAAACGCAGTATTTT. The full variable domain, rest sourced from reference TRBV7-2 and TRBJ2-3, is GAGVSQSPSNKVTEKGKDVELRCDPISGHTALYWYRQSLGQGLEFLIYFQGNSAPDKSGLPSDRFSAERTGGSVSTLTIQRTQQEDSAVYLCASSRERLETQYFGPGTRLTVL.

This chain links TRBV7-9 with TRBJ2-1, with TRBD1 identical over 12 bases. The J segment lost 5 bases and the V segment lost 5 bases, leaving 13 bases of the junction unmatched. The CDR3 is made up of 18 amino acids. The germline gives CDR1 SEHNR, CDR2 FQNEAQ (reference sequence). The CDR3 reads CASSPGQGATHTDNEQFF. The CDR3 region has the DNA TGTGCCAGCAGCCCGGGACAGGGGGCGACCCACACCGACAATGAGCAGTTCTTC.

The genes are TRBV6-5 and TRBJ1-1, with D hard to call. From germline, CDR1 is MNHEY and CDR2 SVGAGI. The V gene lost 6 bases and the J gene lost 1 base, with 15 bases spanning the gap. This CDR3 is built from 15 residues. The CDR3 protein is CASSPFKERNTEAFF. The CDR3 nucleotides read TGTGCCAGCAGCCCTTTTAAGGAGAGGAACACTGAAGCTTTCTTT.

CDR3 residues: CASSESRLVGNEQFF. CDR3 DNA: TGCGCCAGCAGTGAGAGTCGGCTAGTCGGGAATGAGCAGTTCTTC. V gene TRBV10-2 combines with J gene TRBJ2-1; D not resolved. Germline V lookup: CDR1 WSHSY, CDR2 SAAADI. V lost 2 bases and J lost 7, with 15 bases in between. The CDR3 is 15 residues long.